This TCR beta chain was retrieved from a study of shared clonotypes between healthy human individuals. The study, taken as a whole, reports: The represented genetic and exposure-history diversity was limited by the small number of donors.

Assay used: immunoSEQ multiplex PCR; TCRdb lists only in-frame clones, some missing. The repertoire has roughly 1,100,000 clones, more than 60% of them found once; the top ten carry approximately 1.5%. Germline loops: CDR1 SGHDT, CDR2 YYEEEE. V was shortened by 4 bases and J by 3 bases, with 13 bases between the two germline ends. The CDR3 consists of 14 residues. As concerns this clone: Its target is not known.

The source material was memory CD4+ T cells sorted from blood. The subset: CD45RA-negative fraction. The receptor was isolated from a man aged 18 to 30 in good health. The genes are TRBV5-6 and TRBJ1-2; D unresolved. For the CDR3, the DNA is TGTGCCAGCAGCCTCGGAGGAGGAGACTATGGCTACACCTTC. Translation: CASSLGGGDYGYTF. Combining the CDR3 with reference TRBV5-6 and TRBJ1-2 gives the whole variable domain DAGVTQSPTHLIKTRGQQVTLRCSPKSGHDTVSWYQQALGQGPQFIFQYYEEEERQRGNFPDRFSGHQFPNYSSELNVNALLLGDSALYLCASSLGGGDYGYTFGSGTRLTVV.